This TCR beta chain is from a study of blood T cell repertoires in COVID-19. Study at large: Samples representing acute and convalescent COVID-19 were sourced from the United States, Italy and Spain.

Data came from immunoSEQ multiplex PCR; TCRdb stores just in-frame clones and leaves some out. The sample carries fewer than 350,000 clones, around 85% recorded once. CDR3 length: 14 residues. V was clipped by 1 base and J by 8 bases, with 11 bases between them. Germline V lookup: CDR1 LNHDA, CDR2 SQIVND (reference sequence). This rearrangement joins TRBV19 to TRBJ1-4; D unresolved. The sequencing input was peripheral blood. The TCR comes from a young woman who had recovered from COVID-19. CDR3: CASSIGGNVEKLFF. In DNA form, the CDR3 reads TGTGCCAGTAGTATAGGAGGGAATGTGGAAAAACTGTTTTTT.